The 6 T cell receptor beta chains listed next were all sequenced from one sample in a study of blood T cell repertoires in COVID-19. Only in-frame clones appear in the TCRdb table, and some are missing; sequencing was by immunoSEQ multiplex PCR. The sample shows around 210,000 clones, around nine tenths of them seen only once. Sequenced sample: peripheral blood. These TCRs come from a man aged 50-60 years with COVID-19, enrolled during active disease.

The chain has TRBV7-6 and TRBJ2-5, with TRBD2 identical over 9 bases. This CDR3 is built from 14 residues. The V gene end was trimmed by 0 bases and the J gene end by 13 bases; junction bases not matched to a gene: 9. The V gene's germline CDR1 is SGHVS and CDR2 FNYEAQ. This CDR3 is CASSLALAGKTRYF. DNA for the CDR3: TGTGCCAGCAGCTTAGCCCTAGCGGGGAAAACGCGGTACTTC.

This chain uses TRBV4-2 with TRBJ1-4, with 9 bases lining up with TRBD1. Germline V gene lookup returns CDR1 LGHNA and CDR2 YNFKEQ. V lost 2 bases to trimming and J lost 4 bases; unmatched junction nucleotides: 8. CDR3 length: 17 residues. The CDR3 loop reads CASSQNRGQVDNEKLFF. DNA for the CDR3: TGTGCCAGCAGCCAAAACAGGGGGCAGGTTGATAATGAAAAACTGTTTTTT.

V usage is TRBV18 and J usage is TRBJ2-2; unclear D gene. Between the trimmed V and J ends, which lost 5 bases and 3 bases, there was a span of 10 bases. The length of the CDR3 is 14 residues. The germline CDR1 and CDR2 sequences are KGHSH and LQKENI. The CDR3 nucleotides are TGTGCCAGCTCATCACAACAGCACACCGGGGAGCTGTTTTTT. This translates into CASSSQQHTGELFF.

V and J are TRBV6-1 and TRBJ1-2, with 11 bases identical to TRBD1. This CDR3 contains 14 residues. Trimming removed 8 bases from V and 7 bases from J; junction bases left unmatched: 9. The germline V gene has CDR1 MNHNS and CDR2 SASEGT. Written as DNA, the CDR3 is TGTGCCAGCGGGGGGCGGACAGGGGGCTCTGGCTACACCTTC. It codes for CASGGRTGGSGYTF.

V gene TRBV30 combines with J gene TRBJ2-5; D remains unclear. The CDR3 spans 12 residues. Trimming pared 4 bases from V and 1 base from J, leaving 7 bases between. Germline V gene sequence: CDR1 GTSNPN, CDR2 SVGIG (reference sequence). CDR3 nucleotide sequence: TGTGCCTGGAATTCGGGCCAAGAGACCCAGTACTTC. It encodes CAWNSGQETQYF.

CDR3 region: CAISERQDRDGYTF. CDR3 in DNA: TGTGCCATCAGTGAGAGACAAGACAGAGATGGCTACACCTTC. The rearrangement joins TRBV10-3 to TRBJ1-2, with D possibly being TRBD1 (5 bases). The CDR3 totals 14 residues. Per germline, CDR1 ENHRY and CDR2 SYGVKD. Deletions cut 2 bases from V and 6 bases from J, with 13 bases between.